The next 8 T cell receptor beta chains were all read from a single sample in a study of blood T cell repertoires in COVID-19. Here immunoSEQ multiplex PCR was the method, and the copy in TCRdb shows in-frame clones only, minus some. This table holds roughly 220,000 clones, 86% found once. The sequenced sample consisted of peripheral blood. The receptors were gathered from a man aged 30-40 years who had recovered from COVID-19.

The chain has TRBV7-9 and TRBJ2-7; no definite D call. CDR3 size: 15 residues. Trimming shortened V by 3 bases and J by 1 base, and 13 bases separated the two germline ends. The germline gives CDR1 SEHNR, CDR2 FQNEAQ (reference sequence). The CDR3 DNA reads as TGTGCCAGCAGCTTTTCCCGACACCGATCCTACGAGCAGTACTTC. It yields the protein CASSFSRHRSYEQYF.

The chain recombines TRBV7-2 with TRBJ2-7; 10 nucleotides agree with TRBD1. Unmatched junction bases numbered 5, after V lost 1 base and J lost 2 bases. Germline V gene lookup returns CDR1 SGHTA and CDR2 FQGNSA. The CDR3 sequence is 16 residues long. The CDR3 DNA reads TGTGCCAGCAGCTTAGGGGGGACAGGGGTACCCTACGAGCAGTACTTC. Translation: CASSLGGTGVPYEQYF. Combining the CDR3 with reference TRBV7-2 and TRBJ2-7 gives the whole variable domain GAGVSQSPSNKVTEKGKDVELRCDPISGHTALYWYRQSLGQGLEFLIYFQGNSAPDKSGLPSDRFSAERTGGSVSTLTIQRTQQEDSAVYLCASSLGGTGVPYEQYFGPGTRLTVT.

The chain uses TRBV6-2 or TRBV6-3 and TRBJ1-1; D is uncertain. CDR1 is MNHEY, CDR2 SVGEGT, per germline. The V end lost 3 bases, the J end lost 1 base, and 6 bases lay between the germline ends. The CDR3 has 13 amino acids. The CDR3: CASSYTGNTEAFF. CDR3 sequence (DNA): TGTGCCAGCAGTTATACGGGGAACACTGAAGCTTTCTTT.

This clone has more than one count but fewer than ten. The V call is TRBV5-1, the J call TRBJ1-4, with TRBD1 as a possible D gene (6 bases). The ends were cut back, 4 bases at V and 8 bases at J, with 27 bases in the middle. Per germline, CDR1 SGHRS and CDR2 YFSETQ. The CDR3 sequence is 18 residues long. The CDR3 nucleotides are TGCGCCAGCAGCCTACTGGGCCCGGGGCAAGCAGGGGAGGAAAAACTGTTTTTT. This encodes CASSLLGPGQAGEEKLFF.

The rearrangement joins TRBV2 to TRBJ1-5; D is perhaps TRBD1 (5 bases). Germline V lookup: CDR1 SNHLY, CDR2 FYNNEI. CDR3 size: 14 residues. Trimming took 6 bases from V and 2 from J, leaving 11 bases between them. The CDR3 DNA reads TGTGCCAGCAGAAGACGGGGGGGCAATCAGCCCCAGCATTTT. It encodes CASRRRGGNQPQHF. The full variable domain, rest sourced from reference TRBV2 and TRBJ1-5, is EPEVTQTPSHQVTQMGQEVILRCVPISNHLYFYWYRQILGQKVEFLVSFYNNEISEKSEIFDDQFSVERPDGSNFTLKIRSTKLEDSAMYFCASRRRGGNQPQHFGDGTRLSIL.

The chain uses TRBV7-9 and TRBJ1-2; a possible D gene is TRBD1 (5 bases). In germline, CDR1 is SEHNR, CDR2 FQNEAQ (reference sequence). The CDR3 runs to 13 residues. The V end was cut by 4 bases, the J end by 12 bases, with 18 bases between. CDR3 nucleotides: TGTGCCAGCAGCTCCAATCGGGGACTCGGTGACACCTTC. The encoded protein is CASSSNRGLGDTF. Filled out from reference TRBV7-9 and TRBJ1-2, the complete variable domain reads DTGVSQNPRHKITKRGQNVTFRCDPISEHNRLYWYRQTLGQGPEFLTYFQNEAQLEKSRLLSDRFSAERPKGSFSTLEIQRTEQGDSAMYLCASSSNRGLGDTFGSGTRLTVV.

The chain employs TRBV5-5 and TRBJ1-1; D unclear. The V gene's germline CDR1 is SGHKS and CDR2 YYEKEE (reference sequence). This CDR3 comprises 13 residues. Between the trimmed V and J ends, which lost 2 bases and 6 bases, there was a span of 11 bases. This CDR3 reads CASSFPGRSEAFF. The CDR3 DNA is TGTGCCAGCAGCTTCCCGGGGAGGTCTGAAGCTTTCTTT.

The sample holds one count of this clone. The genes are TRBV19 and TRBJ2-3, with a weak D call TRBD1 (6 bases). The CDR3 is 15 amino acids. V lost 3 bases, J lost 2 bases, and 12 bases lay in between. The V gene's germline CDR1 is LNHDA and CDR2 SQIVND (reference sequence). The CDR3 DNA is TGTGCCAGTAGTATGTACAGGGCCATCACAGATACGCAGTATTTT. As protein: CASSMYRAITDTQYF.